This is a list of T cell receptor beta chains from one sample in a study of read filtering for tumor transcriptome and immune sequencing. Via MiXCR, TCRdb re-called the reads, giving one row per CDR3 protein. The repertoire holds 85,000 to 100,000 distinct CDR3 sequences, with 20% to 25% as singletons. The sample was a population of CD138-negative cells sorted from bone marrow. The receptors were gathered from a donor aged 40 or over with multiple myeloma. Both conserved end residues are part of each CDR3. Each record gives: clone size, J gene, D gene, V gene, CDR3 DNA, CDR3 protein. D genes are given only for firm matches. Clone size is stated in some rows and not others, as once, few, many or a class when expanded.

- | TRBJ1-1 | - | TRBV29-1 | TGCAGCGCATTCGTGGGGCGGTACACTGAAGCTCTCTTT | CSAFVGRYTEALF
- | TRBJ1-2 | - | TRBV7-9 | TGTGCCAGCAGCTTAACATCGGAGGGCGGTGGCTACACCTTC | CASSLTSEGGGYTF
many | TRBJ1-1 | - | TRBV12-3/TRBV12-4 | TGTGCCAGCAGTTTAGGCTGGAACACTGAAGCTTTCTTT | CASSLGWNTEAFF
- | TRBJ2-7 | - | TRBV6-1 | TGTGCCAGCAGACAAGAGGACAGAAGCCCCTACGAGCAGTACTTC | CASRQEDRSPYEQYF
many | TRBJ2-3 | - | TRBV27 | TGTGCCAGCAGTTTTGGGGGGCTAAGCACAGATACGCAGTATTTT | CASSFGGLSTDTQYF
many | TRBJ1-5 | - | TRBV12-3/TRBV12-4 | TGTGCCAGCAGTTTATCGCTTTCGCAGCCCCAGCATTTT | CASSLSLSQPQHF
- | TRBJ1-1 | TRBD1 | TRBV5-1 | TGCGCCTGCAGCTCGGGACCTGGGACAGGGGGCGCAAGAGAAGCTTTCTTT | CACSSGPGTGGAREAFF
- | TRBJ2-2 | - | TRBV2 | TGTGCCAGCAGAGAACTAGTGGGGGTTGACACCGGGGAGCTGTTTTTT | CASRELVGVDTGELFF
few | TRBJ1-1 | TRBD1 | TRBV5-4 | TGTGCCAGCAGCTTGGGGGACAGAATGAACACTGAAGCTTTCTTT | CASSLGDRMNTEAFF
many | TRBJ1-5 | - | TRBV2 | TGTGCCAGCACAACCCGGGGGAGAGATCAGCCCCAGCATTTT | CASTTRGRDQPQHF
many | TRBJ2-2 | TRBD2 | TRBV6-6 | TGTGCCAGCAGTTCACCAGTGACTAGCGGGGGGACCGGGGAGCTGTTTTTT | CASSSPVTSGGTGELFF
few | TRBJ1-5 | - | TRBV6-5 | TGTGCCAGCAGTCTCCGAGGGGGAGGGCCCCAGCATTTT | CASSLRGGGPQHF
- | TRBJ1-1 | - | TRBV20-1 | TGCAGCGCTGGATCTCCTATGACGGGGCTGAACACTAAAGCTTTCTTT | CSAGSPMTGLNTKAFF
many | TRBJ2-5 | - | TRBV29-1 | TGCAGCGCCTGGAAGGAGACCCAGTACTTC | CSAWKETQYF
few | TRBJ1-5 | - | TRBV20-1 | TGCAGTGCTCCGCTTCCGGGCCATTCGGAATTGGCCCAGCATTTT | CSAPLPGHSELAQHF
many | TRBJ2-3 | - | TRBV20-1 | TGCAGTGGGGATGGCAGCACAGATACGCAGTATTTT | CSGDGSTDTQYF
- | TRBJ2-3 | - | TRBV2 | TGTGCCAGCGATCGTGACGGTTCGGTGGATACGCAGTATTTT | CASDRDGSVDTQYF